This T cell receptor beta chain was documented in a study of OX40 agonist ivuxolimab in advanced cancers. General study points: Nonresponders included some who also had low normalized T-cell clonal expansion. Partial responders receiving 0.1-3.0 mg/kg showed among the lowest clonal expansion.

People who had autoimmune disease history or systemic immunosuppression were excluded. With baseline, cycle 4 day 1, and cycle 7 day 1 as timepoints, blood was sampled. TCRdb keeps only in-frame clones here, not all; method: immunoSEQ multiplex PCR. The table records about 33,000 clones, about 88% of them present only once. By share, this clone counts as medium-sized. Its antigen is not identified. From germline, CDR1 is MNHEY and CDR2 SMNVEV (reference sequence). J gave up 0 bases and V 5 bases, and 3 bases lay outside the gene matches. The CDR3 consists of 14 residues. This TCR was recovered from an adult with an advanced solid tumor such as melanoma, head and neck, liver or kidney cancer. The chain links TRBV27 to TRBJ1-1; 7 positions agree with TRBD1. The material sequenced was CD4+ or CD8+ T cells sorted from blood, taken in a trial of the OX40 agonist ivuxolimab. CDR3 DNA: TGTGCCAGCAGTCCCGGGACAGTGAACACTGAAGCTTTCTTT. Its protein product is CASSPGTVNTEAFF.